This TCR beta chain stems from a study of blood T cell repertoires in COVID-19. As for the study in general: PBMCs, B-cell-depleted T cells, or T cells provided the cDNA or gDNA that made up the material.

The CDR3 runs to 13 residues. Trimming cost V 6 bases and J 4 bases; bases outside gene matches: 3. CDR1 and CDR2 (germline): ENHRY, SYGVKD. In the source study's methods: Amplification from reference gene primers served as the basis for estimated nucleated cell counts. Sequencing was performed with immunoSEQ multiplex PCR; in TCRdb, only in-frame clones are kept and a portion is missing. D and trimming come from the DNA, and the V and J calls and clone size come from that table. This sample yields about 380,000 clones, of which more than 75% are seen a single time; more than 0.95% belongs to the top ten.

The sequencing input was PBMCs or T cells enriched from blood (not recorded which). The clonotype was recovered from a woman aged 18-29 years who had recovered from COVID-19. The V and J genes are TRBV10-3 and TRBJ1-2, with TRBD1 identical over 9 bases. CDR3 protein: CAIRGTGFYGYTF. The DNA for the CDR3 is TGTGCCATCAGGGGGACAGGGTTCTATGGCTACACCTTC.